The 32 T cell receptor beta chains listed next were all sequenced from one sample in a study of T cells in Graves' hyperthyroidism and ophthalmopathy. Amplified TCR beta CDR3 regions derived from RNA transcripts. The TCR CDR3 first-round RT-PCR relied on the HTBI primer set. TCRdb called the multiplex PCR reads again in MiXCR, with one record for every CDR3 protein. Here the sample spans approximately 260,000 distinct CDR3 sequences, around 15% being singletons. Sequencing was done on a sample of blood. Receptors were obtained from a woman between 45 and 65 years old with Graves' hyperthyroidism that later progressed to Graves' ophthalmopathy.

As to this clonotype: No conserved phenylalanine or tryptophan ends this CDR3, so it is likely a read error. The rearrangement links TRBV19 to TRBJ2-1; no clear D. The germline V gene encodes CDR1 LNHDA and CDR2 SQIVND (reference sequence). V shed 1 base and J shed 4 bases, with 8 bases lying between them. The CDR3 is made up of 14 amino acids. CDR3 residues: CASSIGQPYNEQFL. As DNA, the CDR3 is TGTGCCAGTAGTATAGGACAACCTTACAATGAGCAGTTCCTC.

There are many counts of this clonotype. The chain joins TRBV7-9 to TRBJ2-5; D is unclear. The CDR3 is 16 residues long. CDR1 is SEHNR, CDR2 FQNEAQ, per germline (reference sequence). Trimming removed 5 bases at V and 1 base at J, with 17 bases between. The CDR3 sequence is CASSATRSQLQETQYF. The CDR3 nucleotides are TGTGCCAGCAGCGCGACTCGATCACAGCTCCAAGAGACCCAGTACTTC.

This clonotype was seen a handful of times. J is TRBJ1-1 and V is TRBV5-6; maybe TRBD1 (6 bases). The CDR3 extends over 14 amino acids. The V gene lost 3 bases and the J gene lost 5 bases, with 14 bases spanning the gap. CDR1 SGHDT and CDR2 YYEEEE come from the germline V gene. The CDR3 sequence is CASSWGRGWTEAFF. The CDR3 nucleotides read TGTGCCAGCAGCTGGGGGCGGGGATGGACTGAAGCTTTCTTT. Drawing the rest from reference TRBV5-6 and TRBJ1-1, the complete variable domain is DAGVTQSPTHLIKTRGQQVTLRCSPKSGHDTVSWYQQALGQGPQFIFQYYEEEERQRGNFPDRFSGHQFPNYSSELNVNALLLGDSALYLCASSWGRGWTEAFFGQGTRLTVV.

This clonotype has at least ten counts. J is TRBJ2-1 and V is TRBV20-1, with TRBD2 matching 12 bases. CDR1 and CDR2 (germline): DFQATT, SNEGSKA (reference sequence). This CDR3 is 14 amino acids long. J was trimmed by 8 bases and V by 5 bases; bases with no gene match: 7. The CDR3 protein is CSASGLAGRDEQFF. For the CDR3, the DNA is TGCAGTGCTTCCGGACTAGCGGGAAGGGATGAGCAGTTCTTC.

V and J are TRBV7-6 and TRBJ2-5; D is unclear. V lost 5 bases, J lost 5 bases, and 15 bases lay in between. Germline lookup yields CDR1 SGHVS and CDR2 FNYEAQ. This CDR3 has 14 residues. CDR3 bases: TGTGCCAGCAGCCAACGCGGCCAGGACGAGACCCAGTACTTC. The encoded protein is CASSQRGQDETQYF.

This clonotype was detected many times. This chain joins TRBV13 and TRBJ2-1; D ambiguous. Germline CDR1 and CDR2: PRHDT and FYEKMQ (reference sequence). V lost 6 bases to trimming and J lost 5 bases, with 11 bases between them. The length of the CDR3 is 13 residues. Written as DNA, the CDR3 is TGTGCCAGCAGGACCGCGACTCACAATGAGCAGTTCTTC. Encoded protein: CASRTATHNEQFF.

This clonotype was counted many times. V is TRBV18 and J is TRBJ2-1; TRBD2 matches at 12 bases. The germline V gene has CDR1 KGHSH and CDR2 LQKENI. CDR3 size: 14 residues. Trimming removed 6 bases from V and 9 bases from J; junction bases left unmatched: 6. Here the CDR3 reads CASSGLAGQGEQFF. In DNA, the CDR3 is TGTGCCAGCTCCGGACTAGCGGGACAGGGTGAGCAGTTCTTC.

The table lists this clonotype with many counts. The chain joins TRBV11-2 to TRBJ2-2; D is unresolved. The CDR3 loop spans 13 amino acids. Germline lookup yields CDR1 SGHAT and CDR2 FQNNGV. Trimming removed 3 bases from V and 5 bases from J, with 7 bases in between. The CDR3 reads CASSLQLTGELFF. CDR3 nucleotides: TGTGCCAGCAGCTTGCAACTTACCGGGGAGCTGTTTTTT.

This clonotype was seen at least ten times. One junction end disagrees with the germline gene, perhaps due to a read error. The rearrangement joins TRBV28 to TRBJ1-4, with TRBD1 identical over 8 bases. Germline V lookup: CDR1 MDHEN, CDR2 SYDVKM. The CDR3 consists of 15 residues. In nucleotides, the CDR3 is TGTGCCAGCAAAGAGACAGGGGCGACTATTGAAAAACTGTTTTTT. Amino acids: CASKETGATIEKLFF. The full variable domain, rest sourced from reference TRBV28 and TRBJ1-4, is DVKVTQSSRYLVKRTGEKVFLECVQDMDHENMFWYRQDPGLGLRLIYFSYDVKMKEKGDIPEGYSVSREKKERFSLILESASTNQTSMYLCASKETGATIEKLFFGSGTQLSVL.

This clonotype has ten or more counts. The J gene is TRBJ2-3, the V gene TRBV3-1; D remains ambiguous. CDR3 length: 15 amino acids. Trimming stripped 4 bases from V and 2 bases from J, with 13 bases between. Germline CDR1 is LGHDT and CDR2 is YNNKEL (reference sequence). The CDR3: CASSLTWTPTDTQYF. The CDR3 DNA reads TGTGCCAGCAGCCTGACTTGGACCCCCACAGATACGCAGTATTTT.

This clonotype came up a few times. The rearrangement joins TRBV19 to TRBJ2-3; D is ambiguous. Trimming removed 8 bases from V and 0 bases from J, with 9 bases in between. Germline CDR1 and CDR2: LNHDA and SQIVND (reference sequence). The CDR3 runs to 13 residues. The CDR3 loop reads CASFSSSTDTQYF. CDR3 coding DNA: TGTGCCAGTTTTTCGAGTAGCACAGATACGCAGTATTTT.

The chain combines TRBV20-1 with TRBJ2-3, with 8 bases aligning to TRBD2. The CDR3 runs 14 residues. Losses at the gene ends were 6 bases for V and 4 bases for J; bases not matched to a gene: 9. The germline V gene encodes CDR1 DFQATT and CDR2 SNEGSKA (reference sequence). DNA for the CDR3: TGCAGTGCCCCGAGCGGGAGTGGGGCAGATACGCAGTATTTT. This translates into CSAPSGSGADTQYF.

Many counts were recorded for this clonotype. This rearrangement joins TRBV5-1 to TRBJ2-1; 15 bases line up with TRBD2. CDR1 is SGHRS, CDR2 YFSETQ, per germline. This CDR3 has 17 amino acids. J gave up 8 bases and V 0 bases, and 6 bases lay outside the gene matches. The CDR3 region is CASSLGRTSGGDDEQFF. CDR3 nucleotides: TGCGCCAGCAGCTTGGGGAGGACTAGCGGGGGGGACGATGAGCAGTTCTTC.

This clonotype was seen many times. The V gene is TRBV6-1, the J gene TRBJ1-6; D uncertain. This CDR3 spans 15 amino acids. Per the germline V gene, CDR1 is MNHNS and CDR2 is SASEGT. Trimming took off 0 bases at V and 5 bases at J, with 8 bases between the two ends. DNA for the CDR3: TGTGCCAGCAGTGAAGCCGGCTCTCATAATTCACCCCTCCACTTT. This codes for CASSEAGSHNSPLHF.

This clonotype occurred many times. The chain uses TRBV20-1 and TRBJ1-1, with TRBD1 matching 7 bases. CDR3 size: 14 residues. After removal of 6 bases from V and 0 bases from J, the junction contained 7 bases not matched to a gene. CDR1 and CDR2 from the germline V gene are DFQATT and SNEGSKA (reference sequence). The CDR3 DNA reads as TGCAGTGCCGGAAGGGACAGCTTGAACACTGAAGCTTTCTTT. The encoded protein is CSAGRDSLNTEAFF.

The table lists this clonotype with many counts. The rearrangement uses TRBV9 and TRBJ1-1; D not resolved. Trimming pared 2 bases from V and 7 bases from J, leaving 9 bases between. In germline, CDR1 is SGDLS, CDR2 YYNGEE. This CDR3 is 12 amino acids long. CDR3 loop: CASSVSKIEAFF. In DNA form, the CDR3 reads TGTGCCAGCAGCGTTTCCAAGATTGAAGCTTTCTTT.

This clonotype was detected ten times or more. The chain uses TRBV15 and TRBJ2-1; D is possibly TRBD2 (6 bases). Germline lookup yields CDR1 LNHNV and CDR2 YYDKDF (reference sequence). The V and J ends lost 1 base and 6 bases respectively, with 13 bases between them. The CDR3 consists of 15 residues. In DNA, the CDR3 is TGTGCCACCAGCAGAGTAGCGGAGAGTGGCAATGAGCAGTTCTTC. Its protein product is CATSRVAESGNEQFF.

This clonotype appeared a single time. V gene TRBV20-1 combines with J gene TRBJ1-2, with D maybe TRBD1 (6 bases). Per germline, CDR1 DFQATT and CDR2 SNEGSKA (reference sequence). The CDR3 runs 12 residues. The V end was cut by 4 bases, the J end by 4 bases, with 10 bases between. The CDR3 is CSATPGAYGYTF. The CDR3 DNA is TGCAGTGCTACCCCAGGGGCCTATGGCTACACCTTC.

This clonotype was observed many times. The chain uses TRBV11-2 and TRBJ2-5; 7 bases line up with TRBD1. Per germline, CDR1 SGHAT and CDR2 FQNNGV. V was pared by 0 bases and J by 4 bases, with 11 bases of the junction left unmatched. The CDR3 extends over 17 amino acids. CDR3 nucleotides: TGTGCCAGCAGCTTAGATCACAGGGGACCCCGTCTAGAGACCCAGTACTTC. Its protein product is CASSLDHRGPRLETQYF.

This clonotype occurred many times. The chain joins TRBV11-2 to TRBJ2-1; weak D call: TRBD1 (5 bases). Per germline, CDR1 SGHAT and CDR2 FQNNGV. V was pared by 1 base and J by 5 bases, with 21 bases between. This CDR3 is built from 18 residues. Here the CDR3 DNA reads TGTGCCAGCAGCTTAGTTCCATCCTGGGGCCAACAACACAATGAGCAGTTCTTC. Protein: CASSLVPSWGQQHNEQFF. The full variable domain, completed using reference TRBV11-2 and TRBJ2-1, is EAGVAQSPRYKIIEKRQSVAFWCNPISGHATLYWYQQILGQGPKLLIQFQNNGVVDDSQLPKDRFSAERLKGVDSTLKIQPAKLEDSAVYLCASSLVPSWGQQHNEQFFGPGTRLTVL.

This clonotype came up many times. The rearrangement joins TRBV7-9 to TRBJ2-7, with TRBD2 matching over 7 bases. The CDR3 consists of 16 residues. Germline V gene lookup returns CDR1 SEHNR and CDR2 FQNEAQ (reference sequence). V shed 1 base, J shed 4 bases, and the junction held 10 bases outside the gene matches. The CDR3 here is CASSLGGGRALYEQYF. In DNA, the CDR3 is TGTGCCAGCAGCTTAGGTGGTGGGAGGGCTTTATACGAGCAGTACTTC.

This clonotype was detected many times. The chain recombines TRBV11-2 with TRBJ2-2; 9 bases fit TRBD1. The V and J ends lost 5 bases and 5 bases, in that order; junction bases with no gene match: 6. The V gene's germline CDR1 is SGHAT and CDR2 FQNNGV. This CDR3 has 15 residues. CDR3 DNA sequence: TGTGCCAGCAGCCTGAGGGACAGGGAGACCGGGGAGCTGTTTTTT. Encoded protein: CASSLRDRETGELFF.

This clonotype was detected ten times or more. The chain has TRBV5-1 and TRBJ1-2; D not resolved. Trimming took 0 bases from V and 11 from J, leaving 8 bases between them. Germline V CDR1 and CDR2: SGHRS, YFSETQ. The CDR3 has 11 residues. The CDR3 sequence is CASSLDVAYTF. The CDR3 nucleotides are TGCGCCAGCAGCTTGGATGTTGCGTACACCTTC.

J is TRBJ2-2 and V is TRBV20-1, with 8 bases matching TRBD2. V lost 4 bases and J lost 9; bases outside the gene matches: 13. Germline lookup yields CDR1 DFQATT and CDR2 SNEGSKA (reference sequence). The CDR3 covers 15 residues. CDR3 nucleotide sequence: TGCAGTGCTACCGGGACTAGTGGGAGAGGCTGGGAGCTGTTTTTT. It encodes CSATGTSGRGWELFF.

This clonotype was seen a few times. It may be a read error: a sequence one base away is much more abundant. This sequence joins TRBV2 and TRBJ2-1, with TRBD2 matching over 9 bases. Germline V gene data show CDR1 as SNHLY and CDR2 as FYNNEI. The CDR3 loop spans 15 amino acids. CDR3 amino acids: CASRLAGDSYNEQLF. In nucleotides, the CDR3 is TGTGCCAGCAGATTAGCGGGAGACTCCTACAATGAGCAGCTCTTC.

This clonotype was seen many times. CDR3 amino acids: CASSSTTGIEEKLFF. The CDR3, as DNA: TGTGCCAGCAGCTCCACGACAGGGATAGAGGAAAAACTGTTTTTT. The chain combines TRBV11-2 with TRBJ1-4; TRBD1 aligns across 7 bases. V shed 4 bases, J shed 8 bases, and the junction held 10 bases outside the gene matches. This CDR3 comprises 15 residues. In germline, CDR1 is SGHAT, CDR2 FQNNGV.

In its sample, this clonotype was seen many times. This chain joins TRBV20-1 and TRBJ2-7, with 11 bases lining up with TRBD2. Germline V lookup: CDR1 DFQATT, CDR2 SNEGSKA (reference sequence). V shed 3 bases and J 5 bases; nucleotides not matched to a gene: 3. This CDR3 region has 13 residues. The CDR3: CSARTSGKDEQYF. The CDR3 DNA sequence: TGCAGTGCTAGGACTAGCGGGAAGGACGAGCAGTACTTC.

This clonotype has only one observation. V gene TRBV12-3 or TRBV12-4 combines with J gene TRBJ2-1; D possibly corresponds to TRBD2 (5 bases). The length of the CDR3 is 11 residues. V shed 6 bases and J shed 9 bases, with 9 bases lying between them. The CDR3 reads CASSPRVEQFF. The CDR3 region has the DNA TGTGCCAGCAGCCCGAGGGTTGAGCAGTTCTTC.

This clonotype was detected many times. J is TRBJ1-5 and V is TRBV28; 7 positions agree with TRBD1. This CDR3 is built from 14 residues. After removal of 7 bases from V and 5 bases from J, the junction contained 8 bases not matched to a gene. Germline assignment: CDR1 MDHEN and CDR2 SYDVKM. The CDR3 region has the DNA TGTGCCAGCACCGACAGGGTTGGCGATCAGCCCCAGCATTTT. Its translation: CASTDRVGDQPQHF. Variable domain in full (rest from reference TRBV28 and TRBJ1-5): DVKVTQSSRYLVKRTGEKVFLECVQDMDHENMFWYRQDPGLGLRLIYFSYDVKMKEKGDIPEGYSVSREKKERFSLILESASTNQTSMYLCASTDRVGDQPQHFGDGTRLSIL.

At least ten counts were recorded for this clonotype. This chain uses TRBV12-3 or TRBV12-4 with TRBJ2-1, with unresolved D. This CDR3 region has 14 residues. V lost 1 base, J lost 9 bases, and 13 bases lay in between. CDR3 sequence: CASSLESGYGEQFF. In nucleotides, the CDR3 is TGTGCCAGCAGTTTAGAATCTGGTTATGGTGAGCAGTTCTTC.

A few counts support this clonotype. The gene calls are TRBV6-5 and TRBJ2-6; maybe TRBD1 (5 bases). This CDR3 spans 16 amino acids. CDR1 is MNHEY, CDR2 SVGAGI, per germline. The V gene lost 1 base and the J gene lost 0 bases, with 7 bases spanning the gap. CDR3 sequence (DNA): TGTGCCAGCAGTTACTTCGACAGCTCTGGGGCCAACGTCCTGACTTTC. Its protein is CASSYFDSSGANVLTF.

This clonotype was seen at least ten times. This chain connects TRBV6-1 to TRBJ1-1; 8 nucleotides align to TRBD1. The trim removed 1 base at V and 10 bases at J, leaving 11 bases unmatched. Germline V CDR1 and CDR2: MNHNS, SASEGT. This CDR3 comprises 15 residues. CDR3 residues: CASSEGGDRLWLAFF. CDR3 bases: TGTGCCAGCAGTGAAGGGGGGGACAGGCTATGGTTAGCTTTCTTT.